This passage covers 25 T cell receptor beta chains from one sample sequenced in a study of shared clonotypes between healthy human individuals. TCRdb's copy holds only in-frame clones and misses some; the assay was immunoSEQ multiplex PCR. The sample records roughly 2.6 million clones, roughly 92% being singletons. The sample comprised naive CD4+ T cells sorted from blood. Subset described: CD45RA+ positively selected. These receptor sequences come from a man between 18 and 29 years old in good health.

This chain connects TRBV27 to TRBJ2-7; 9 positions agree with TRBD1. With V trimmed by 4 bases and J by 6 bases, 10 bases remained unmatched. The CDR3 contains 15 residues. Germline V CDR1 and CDR2: MNHEY, SMNVEV (reference sequence). The CDR3 DNA sequence: TGTGCCAGCAGTTCACAGGGGGCGCGGGCGGGCGAGCAGTACTTC. It is translated as CASSSQGARAGEQYF.

The chain couples TRBV5-1 to TRBJ1-1, with 8 bases that match TRBD1. The germline V gene has CDR1 SGHRS and CDR2 YFSETQ. The ends lost 4 bases at V and 3 bases at J; junction bases unmatched: 5. The CDR3 is made up of 14 amino acids. The CDR3 bases are TGCGCCAGCAGCCTCCGGACAGGGTACACTGAAGCTTTCTTT. Its translation: CASSLRTGYTEAFF.

The chain uses TRBV11-2 and TRBJ1-5; 7 bases agree with TRBD1. V lost 2 bases, J lost 7 bases, and 8 bases stayed unmatched. The V gene's germline CDR1 is SGHAT and CDR2 FQNNGV. The CDR3 sequence is 15 residues long. CDR3: CASSLTGAPQQPQHF. The CDR3 DNA reads TGTGCCAGCAGCTTAACAGGGGCGCCTCAGCAGCCCCAGCATTTT.

V is TRBV7-9 and J is TRBJ1-1, with unresolved D. V was shortened by 6 bases and J by 2 bases, with 10 bases between the two germline ends. Germline V gives CDR1 SEHNR, CDR2 FQNEAQ (reference sequence). The CDR3 runs to 13 residues. The CDR3 DNA follows: TGTGCCAGCAGGTTTCAGCTAAACACTGAAGCTTTCTTT. Translation gives CASRFQLNTEAFF.

This chain links TRBV30 with TRBJ2-7, with 7 bases identical to TRBD1. Germline CDR1 and CDR2: GTSNPN and SVGIG (reference sequence). This CDR3 is built from 13 residues. J lost 4 bases, V lost 5 bases, and 8 bases had no gene match. CDR3 DNA sequence: TGTGCCTGGGGGGACAGTGGGTGGTACGAGCAGTACTTC. Its translation: CAWGDSGWYEQYF.

The rearrangement uses TRBV11-3 and TRBJ2-1; unclear D gene. The CDR3 spans 15 residues. Trimming pared 4 bases from V and 3 bases from J, leaving 13 bases between. Germline-derived CDR1 and CDR2 are SGHNT and YENEEA. CDR3 nucleotide sequence: TGTGCCAGCAGCTCCGGTGACGGATACTACAATGAGCAGTTCTTC. Its protein is CASSSGDGYYNEQFF.

The chain uses TRBV2 and TRBJ2-7, with D possibly being TRBD2 (6 bases). The CDR3 runs to 15 residues. Trimming took off 2 bases at V and 2 bases at J, with 13 bases between the two ends. Germline V gene data show CDR1 as SNHLY and CDR2 as FYNNEI. The CDR3 sequence: CASSEILSGAYEQYF. The CDR3 DNA follows: TGTGCCAGCAGTGAAATCTTGTCGGGGGCCTACGAGCAGTACTTC.

The chain uses TRBV7-9 and TRBJ2-3; 8 nucleotides line up with TRBD2. CDR1 is SEHNR, CDR2 FQNEAQ, per germline (reference sequence). This CDR3 region has 15 residues. Trimming at V came to 1 base and at J to 3 bases, leaving 3 bases not matched to a gene. The CDR3 sequence: CASSLGERETDTQYF. Written as DNA, the CDR3 is TGTGCCAGCAGCTTAGGAGAGCGGGAGACAGATACGCAGTATTTT.

Only one count was recorded for this clone. V usage is TRBV2 and J usage is TRBJ2-1; D uncertain. The CDR3 totals 11 residues. Germline V gives CDR1 SNHLY, CDR2 FYNNEI. Between the trimmed V and J ends, which lost 6 bases and 4 bases, there was a span of 4 bases. CDR3 loop: CASRQYNEQFF. CDR3 sequence (DNA): TGTGCCAGCAGGCAGTACAATGAGCAGTTCTTC.

The chain links TRBV30 to TRBJ1-6; D is unresolved. Looked up from germline, CDR1 is GTSNPN and CDR2 is SVGIG (reference sequence). This CDR3 contains 12 residues. V shed 3 bases and J shed 9 bases, with 9 bases lying between them. CDR3 sequence (DNA): TGTGCCTGGAGGAATCAGATTTCACCCCTCCACTTT. This translates into CAWRNQISPLHF.

This sequence joins TRBV7-2 and TRBJ1-2; D call uncertain. CDR1 is SGHTA, CDR2 FQGNSA, per germline. The CDR3 is 14 residues long. V lost 1 base and J lost 7, with 13 bases in between. The chain's CDR3 is CASSLDGRDRGYTF. The CDR3 DNA sequence: TGTGCCAGCAGCTTAGATGGTAGGGATCGTGGCTACACCTTC. Complete variable domain (other parts from reference TRBV7-2 and TRBJ1-2): GAGVSQSPSNKVTEKGKDVELRCDPISGHTALYWYRQSLGQGLEFLIYFQGNSAPDKSGLPSDRFSAERTGGSVSTLTIQRTQQEDSAVYLCASSLDGRDRGYTFGSGTRLTVV.

V and J are TRBV27 and TRBJ2-2; a weak D match, TRBD2 (6 bases). There are 16 residues in the CDR3. V was trimmed by 5 bases and J by 6 bases, leaving 19 bases between them. Germline assignment: CDR1 MNHEY and CDR2 SMNVEV (reference sequence). The CDR3, as DNA: TGTGCCAGCAGTATGGAAAGGACATCGGGGGCCGGGGAGCTGTTTTTT. It codes for CASSMERTSGAGELFF.

This chain uses TRBV6-5 with TRBJ1-2; D gene uncertain. V was clipped by 8 bases and J by 8 bases, with 18 bases between them. The length of the CDR3 is 13 residues. From germline, CDR1 is MNHEY and CDR2 SVGAGI. The CDR3 reads CASSNTGLRGYTF. The CDR3 nucleotides read TGTGCCAGCTCCAACACGGGTTTGCGGGGCTACACCTTC.

The chain uses TRBV27 and TRBJ2-7; TRBD2 matches 14 bases. V shed 5 bases and J 7 bases; nucleotides not matched to a gene: 13. The CDR3 covers 17 residues. The V gene's germline CDR1 is MNHEY and CDR2 SMNVEV (reference sequence). CDR3 loop: CASSARLAGGPRVEQYF. The CDR3 nucleotides read TGTGCCAGCAGTGCACGACTAGCGGGAGGGCCGAGGGTTGAGCAGTACTTC.

The gene calls are TRBV14 and TRBJ1-5; D may be TRBD1 (6 bases). This CDR3 comprises 14 residues. Germline CDR1 reads SGHDN; CDR2 reads FVKESK. V lost 3 bases to trimming and J lost 4 bases, with 10 bases between them. DNA for the CDR3: TGTGCCAGCAGCCACGGGGGGGCAAATCAGCCCCAGCATTTT. Encoded protein: CASSHGGANQPQHF.

CDR3 protein: CAFDREVRETQYF. The DNA of the CDR3 is TGTGCCTTCGACAGGGAGGTACGAGAGACCCAGTACTTC. The chain uses TRBV30 and TRBJ2-5, with D possibly TRBD1 on 7 matching bases. This CDR3 region has 13 residues. Germline V gene sequence: CDR1 GTSNPN, CDR2 SVGIG (reference sequence). The V gene lost 7 bases and the J gene lost 4 bases, with 16 bases spanning the gap.

The rearrangement links TRBV11-3 to TRBJ2-5, with D possibly TRBD1 on 6 matching bases. The CDR3 is made up of 14 amino acids. Trimming pared 4 bases from V and 4 bases from J, leaving 13 bases between. The germline V gene has CDR1 SGHNT and CDR2 YENEEA. The DNA of the CDR3 is TGTGCCAGCAGCTCCAACAGGGAAGGAGAGACCCAGTACTTC. This sequence encodes CASSSNREGETQYF.

The rearrangement links TRBV27 to TRBJ2-3, with 9 bases matching TRBD2. The ends lost 2 bases at V and 2 bases at J; junction bases unmatched: 5. Germline V gene sequence: CDR1 MNHEY, CDR2 SMNVEV (reference sequence). The CDR3 totals 16 residues. The CDR3 region is CASSLLAGSYTDTQYF. CDR3 bases: TGTGCCAGCAGTTTACTAGCGGGGTCTTACACAGATACGCAGTATTTT.

The rearrangement uses TRBV6-1 and TRBJ2-1; 10 bases align to TRBD2. The ends lost 1 base at V and 2 bases at J; junction bases unmatched: 8. The CDR3 runs 18 residues. CDR1 is MNHNS, CDR2 SASEGT, per germline. CDR3 nucleotide sequence: TGTGCCAGCAGTGAAGTTCCAGCGGGGGGGTCTACCTACAATGAGCAGTTCTTC. Amino acids: CASSEVPAGGSTYNEQFF.

Concerning this clone itself: This specimen includes other DNA sequences encoding the same CDR3. The chain combines TRBV6-5 with TRBJ2-7; TRBD1 matches 8 bases. Per the germline V gene, CDR1 is MNHEY and CDR2 is SVGAGI. This CDR3 has 14 amino acids. Trimming at V came to 2 bases and at J to 1 base, leaving 1 base not matched to a gene. Written as DNA, the CDR3 is TGTGCCAGCAGTTACGGACAGGGTTCCTACGAGCAGTACTTC. Its protein is CASSYGQGSYEQYF.

This chain connects TRBV7-8 to TRBJ2-5; D might be TRBD1 (6 bases). The CDR3 totals 16 residues. Per the germline V gene, CDR1 is SGHVS and CDR2 is FQNEAQ. Trimming shortened V by 1 base and J by 3 bases, and 15 bases separated the two germline ends. The CDR3 loop is CASSLVVRGSEETQYF. The CDR3 DNA is TGTGCCAGCAGCTTAGTTGTCAGGGGAAGCGAAGAGACCCAGTACTTC.

CDR3 region: CASSIQGGTYNEQFF. CDR3 nucleotides: TGCGCCAGCAGTATACAGGGAGGGACCTACAATGAGCAGTTCTTC. The chain employs TRBV10-2 and TRBJ2-1, with D tentatively TRBD2 (7 bases). Trimming pared 5 bases from V and 2 bases from J, leaving 13 bases between. CDR1 and CDR2 (germline): WSHSY, SAAADI. This CDR3 spans 15 amino acids.

CDR3 coding DNA: TGTGCCATCAGGGCGGGACAGGTGTATTCACCCCTCCACTTT. Residues: CAIRAGQVYSPLHF. This chain joins TRBV10-3 and TRBJ1-6, with TRBD1 identical over 8 bases. The CDR3 sequence is 14 residues long. Per germline, CDR1 ENHRY and CDR2 SYGVKD. J lost 8 bases, V lost 6 bases, and 6 bases had no gene match.

Comment on this clone: This CDR3 is also generated by other DNA sequences in the sample. The V gene is TRBV5-5, the J gene TRBJ1-2; D remains unclear. The germline V gene has CDR1 SGHKS and CDR2 YYEKEE (reference sequence). The CDR3 consists of 12 residues. Trimming removed 0 bases from V and 4 bases from J, with 4 bases in between. The CDR3 spells CASSLELYGYTF. CDR3 DNA sequence: TGTGCCAGCAGCTTGGAGCTCTATGGCTACACCTTC.

The chain carries TRBV5-5 and TRBJ2-7; 10 nucleotides line up with TRBD1. This CDR3 contains 15 residues. Germline values: CDR1 SGHKS, CDR2 YYEKEE (reference sequence). Trimming at V came to 4 bases and at J to 3 bases, leaving 7 bases not matched to a gene. The CDR3 is CASSTSGTGVYEQYF. Written as DNA, the CDR3 is TGTGCCAGCAGCACATCCGGGACAGGGGTCTACGAGCAGTACTTC.